Sequencing of this T cell receptor (beta chain) was carried out in a study of identifying expanded T cells in peripheral blood. Overall study findings and caveats: Clone count variance between approximately 2-week samples rose with total template count. Approximately 1.2 clones differed between technical replicates, versus around 15 and 19 over time.

TCRdb's copy holds only in-frame clones and misses some; the assay was immunoSEQ multiplex PCR. The repertoire has around 80,000 clones, 90% of them found once; the top ten carry over 2.5%. A remark on this clone: Its specificity is unknown.

Healthy donors had no documented immune events, such as infections, while sampled. CDR3 length: 15 amino acids. The V end lost 0 bases, the J end lost 7 bases, and 13 bases lay between the germline ends. From germline, CDR1 is SGHTA and CDR2 FQGTGA. The chain combines TRBV7-3 with TRBJ2-1; a weak D match, TRBD2 (5 bases). This clonotype originated in a person between 18 and 69 years old in good health. Material: blood. The CDR3 DNA sequence: TGTGCCAGCAGCTTAACAGTGGGAGAGGTGAATGAGCAGTTCTTC. Protein sequence: CASSLTVGEVNEQFF.